This T cell receptor (beta chain) was obtained from a study of blood T cell repertoires in COVID-19. Study-wide background: Acute and convalescent COVID-19 specimens originated in the United States, Italy and Spain. From T cells, B-cell-depleted T cells, or PBMCs came the material, which was cDNA or gDNA.

Seattle participants joined during active infection and were tracked over time. TCRdb keeps only in-frame clones here, not all; method: immunoSEQ multiplex PCR. Altogether about 530,000 clones are present, roughly nine tenths being singletons, with the ten largest covering 7.8%. The V and J ends lost 3 bases and 4 bases respectively, with 10 bases between them. This CDR3 is 14 amino acids long. Germline CDR1 is SGDLS and CDR2 is YYNGEE. The TCR comes from a woman in her 50s with COVID-19, enrolled during active disease. The chain recombines TRBV9 with TRBJ2-2; D is ambiguous. Sequencing was done on a sample of peripheral blood. The CDR3 sequence is CASSAASVTGELFF. The CDR3 DNA follows: TGTGCCAGCAGCGCTGCGTCGGTCACCGGGGAGCTGTTTTTT.